This TCR beta chain was observed in a study of blood T cells in healthy people across ages. The CDR3 is 15 amino acids. The J segment lost 7 bases and the V segment lost 0 bases, leaving 9 bases of the junction unmatched. Germline assignment: CDR1 DFQATT and CDR2 SNEGSKA (reference sequence). Every participating donor contributed roughly 9.6 milliliters of peripheral blood through a draw. A second PCR, run for about 7 to 12 cycles, used a sample-barcoded 5' primer plus a J-beta primer mix. Every cDNA molecule bore a tag from a template-switch adaptor containing 12 random nucleotides. A single record per CDR3 protein comes from TCRdb applying MiXCR to the 5' RACE reads. The table has some 640,000 distinct CDR3 sequences, around 31% seen once.

Sequencing was performed on blood. The V and J genes are TRBV20-1 and TRBJ1-3, with TRBD1 identical over 7 bases. The TCR originated in a woman older than 75 in good health. CDR3 coding DNA: TGCAGTGCTAGAGATCCACGAGGGGGCTGGAACACCATATATTTT. Translating it yields CSARDPRGGWNTIYF.